This TCR beta chain is from a study of CD8+CD57+ T cells in acquired aplastic anemia. Study as a whole: Quantities of DNA derived from sorted CD4+ and CD8+ cells averaged approximately 3.3 ug.

Only a few counts were recorded for this clonotype. The CDR3 consists of 13 residues. Germline values: CDR1 SGDLS, CDR2 YYNGEE. Trimming stripped 3 bases from V and 10 bases from J, with 11 bases between. Genomic DNA, the template, was used for profiling of the TCR beta VDJ and CDR3. TCRdb re-derived calls from the reads in MiXCR, one entry per CDR3 protein. The data hold about 210,000 distinct CDR3 sequences, with over 60% observed a single time. The sequenced material came from sorted CD4+, CD8+, or CD8+CD57+ T cells (not recorded which) from PBMCs. This TCR was recovered from a human donor in good health. This chain joins TRBV9 and TRBJ1-6, with D unclear. In DNA, the CDR3 is TGTGCCAGCAGCGCAAGGGATGACTCACCCCTCCACTTT. Translating it yields CASSARDDSPLHF. Full variable domain (rest looked up from reference TRBV9 and TRBJ1-6): DSGVTQTPKHLITATGQRVTLRCSPRSGDLSVYWYQQSLDQGLQFLIQYYNGEERAKGNILERFSAQQFPDLHSELNLSSLELGDSALYFCASSARDDSPLHFGNGTRLTVT.